This TCR beta chain derives from a study of T cells after posttransplantation cyclophosphamide. Busulfan-fludarabine conditioning, marrow transplant, and cyclophosphamide on days +3 and +4 were administered. Sequencing used immunoSEQ multiplex PCR; TCRdb keeps in-frame clones, though not all of them. Reported are around 3,400 clones, none seen only once; the ten largest carry around 32%. Study observations and caveats: Donor CD8+ memory clones often dominated recipient blood repertoires at later times.

This clone was detected ten times or more. Its antigen is undetermined. Trimming took off 3 bases at V and 5 bases at J, with 11 bases between the two ends. The CDR3 has 14 amino acids. Germline V CDR1 and CDR2: KGHSH, LQKENI. The sample in question was PBMCs, obtained after allogeneic stem cell transplant with posttransplant cyclophosphamide. The receptor comes from a male patient aged 25-45 years who received an allogeneic stem cell transplant from a related donor, was CMV-positive, and had acute GVHD only. Among the T cells, some may be from the graft donor. The genes are TRBV18 and TRBJ2-1; D is unclear. The CDR3 reads CASSPERVHNEQFF. The CDR3 DNA is TGTGCCAGCTCACCCGAGCGTGTCCACAATGAGCAGTTCTTC.